This is a list of T cell receptor beta chains from one sample in a study of blood T cell repertoires in COVID-19. The data were produced by immunoSEQ multiplex PCR, yet TCRdb's version contains in-frame clones alone and is incomplete. The sample holds more than 200,000 clones, roughly 84% seen once. The sample was peripheral blood. The receptors were sampled from a man between 60 and 75 years old with acute or convalescent COVID-19. The CDR3 runs from the conserved cysteine through the conserved F or W. A D gene is named only where the DNA matches it firmly. The listing skips clone size in some rows; elsewhere it reads once, few, many or a size class.

abundance: .; j_gene: TRBJ2-6; v_gene: TRBV9; d_gene: TRBD1; CDR3aa: CASSVGWAGGSTGANVLTF; CDR3nt: TGTGCCAGCAGCGTAGGTTGGGCAGGGGGCTCGACTGGGGCCAACGTCCTGACTTTC
abundance: .; j_gene: TRBJ1-2; v_gene: TRBV19; d_gene: TRBD1; CDR3aa: CASKRPGGNYGYTF; CDR3nt: TGTGCCAGTAAAAGACCAGGGGGGAACTATGGCTACACCTTC
abundance: .; j_gene: TRBJ1-4; v_gene: TRBV6-5; d_gene: .; CDR3aa: CASSYSLNEKLFF; CDR3nt: TGTGCCAGCAGTTACTCACTTAATGAAAAACTGTTTTTT
abundance: .; j_gene: TRBJ1-3; v_gene: TRBV11-2; d_gene: .; CDR3aa: CASSLEAGRAGNTIYF; CDR3nt: TGTGCCAGCAGCTTAGAGGCCGGGAGGGCTGGAAACACCATATATTTT
abundance: .; j_gene: TRBJ2-7; v_gene: TRBV4-3; d_gene: .; CDR3aa: CASSQDLGAGSYEQYF; CDR3nt: TGCGCCAGCAGCCAAGATCTAGGGGCGGGATCCTACGAGCAGTACTTC
abundance: once; j_gene: TRBJ2-7; v_gene: TRBV6-1; d_gene: TRBD1; CDR3aa: CASSEGTGGFTEQYF; CDR3nt: TGTGCCAGCAGTGAGGGGACAGGGGGCTTTACCGAGCAGTACTTC
abundance: .; j_gene: TRBJ1-2; v_gene: TRBV12-3/TRBV12-4; d_gene: TRBD1; CDR3aa: CASRTGARWGYTF; CDR3nt: TGTGCCAGCAGGACAGGGGCACGTTGGGGCTACACCTTC
abundance: .; j_gene: TRBJ2-7; v_gene: TRBV6-5; d_gene: .; CDR3aa: CASMVLVSSYEQYF; CDR3nt: TGTGCCAGCATGGTTCTAGTGAGCTCCTACGAGCAGTACTTC
abundance: .; j_gene: TRBJ1-2; v_gene: TRBV28; d_gene: .; CDR3aa: CASSLLGRGGYTF; CDR3nt: TGTGCCAGCAGTTTATTGGGGCGGGGTGGCTACACCTTC
abundance: .; j_gene: TRBJ2-3; v_gene: TRBV6-6; d_gene: TRBD2; CDR3aa: CASSRGLAGGSDTQYF; CDR3nt: TGTGCCAGCAGCCGGGGACTAGCGGGTGGGTCAGATACGCAGTATTTT
abundance: .; j_gene: TRBJ1-1; v_gene: TRBV7-8; d_gene: .; CDR3aa: CASSFRAIIAGLRLNTEAFF; CDR3nt: TGTGCCAGCAGCTTTAGGGCTATTATTGCAGGGCTTCGGTTGAACACTGAAGCTTTCTTT
abundance: .; j_gene: TRBJ2-7; v_gene: TRBV19; d_gene: .; CDR3aa: CASSITFGLLSYEQYF; CDR3nt: TGTGCCAGTAGTATTACCTTTGGACTCCTCTCCTACGAGCAGTACTTC
abundance: .; j_gene: TRBJ2-7; v_gene: TRBV6-5; d_gene: .; CDR3aa: CASSYSNSHEQYF; CDR3nt: TGTGCCAGCAGTTACTCGAACAGCCACGAGCAGTACTTC
abundance: once; j_gene: TRBJ2-1; v_gene: TRBV5-1; d_gene: TRBD2; CDR3aa: CASSPRTSGGVEQFF; CDR3nt: TGCGCCAGCAGCCCCAGGACTAGCGGGGGGGTTGAGCAGTTCTTC
abundance: .; j_gene: TRBJ1-1; v_gene: TRBV6-6; d_gene: TRBD1; CDR3aa: CASSSGQGGMNTEAFF; CDR3nt: TGTGCCAGCAGTTCAGGACAGGGTGGCATGAACACTGAAGCTTTCTTT
abundance: .; j_gene: TRBJ2-2; v_gene: TRBV11-3; d_gene: TRBD1; CDR3aa: CASSRQGNTGELFF; CDR3nt: TGTGCCAGCAGCCGACAGGGGAACACCGGGGAGCTGTTTTTT
abundance: .; j_gene: TRBJ2-1; v_gene: TRBV19; d_gene: TRBD2; CDR3aa: CASIPGLAGSAASYNEQFF; CDR3nt: TGTGCCAGTATTCCGGGACTAGCGGGATCCGCCGCCTCCTACAATGAGCAGTTCTTC
abundance: .; j_gene: TRBJ1-1; v_gene: TRBV7-9; d_gene: .; CDR3aa: CASSFSGETEAFF; CDR3nt: TGTGCCAGCAGCTTCTCAGGGGAAACTGAAGCTTTCTTT
abundance: .; j_gene: TRBJ2-2; v_gene: TRBV10-3; d_gene: .; CDR3aa: CAISESLDSSAGELFF; CDR3nt: TGTGCCATCAGTGAATCTTTGGACAGTAGTGCCGGGGAGCTGTTTTTT
abundance: .; j_gene: TRBJ1-5; v_gene: TRBV19; d_gene: .; CDR3aa: CASILSTNQPQHF; CDR3nt: TGTGCCAGTATCCTTAGTACGAATCAGCCCCAGCATTTT
abundance: .; j_gene: TRBJ2-1; v_gene: TRBV27; d_gene: TRBD1; CDR3aa: CASSPRTGNNEQFF; CDR3nt: TGTGCCAGCAGTCCACGGACAGGGAACAATGAGCAGTTCTTC
abundance: .; j_gene: TRBJ2-6; v_gene: TRBV18; d_gene: TRBD2; CDR3aa: CASSPLAVRSGANVLTF; CDR3nt: TGTGCCAGCTCACCTCTAGCGGTTCGCTCTGGGGCCAACGTCCTGACTTTC
abundance: .; j_gene: TRBJ2-7; v_gene: TRBV5-4; d_gene: .; CDR3aa: CASSGAFSYEQYF; CDR3nt: TGTGCCAGCAGCGGGGCCTTCTCCTACGAGCAGTACTTC
abundance: .; j_gene: TRBJ2-5; v_gene: TRBV10-3; d_gene: TRBD2; CDR3aa: CAISGTSGRVAETQYF; CDR3nt: TGTGCCATCAGTGGGACTAGCGGGAGGGTCGCCGAGACCCAGTACTTC
abundance: .; j_gene: TRBJ2-5; v_gene: TRBV11-2; d_gene: TRBD1; CDR3aa: CASSLRQGAMETQYF; CDR3nt: TGTGCCAGCAGCCTTAGGCAGGGGGCAATGGAGACCCAGTACTTC
abundance: .; j_gene: TRBJ1-2; v_gene: TRBV29-1; d_gene: .; CDR3aa: CSVQGQNYGYTF; CDR3nt: TGCAGCGTTCAAGGACAGAACTATGGCTACACCTTC
abundance: .; j_gene: TRBJ1-4; v_gene: TRBV6-5; d_gene: .; CDR3aa: CAGIEWTNEKLFF; CDR3nt: TGTGCCGGTATAGAGTGGACTAATGAAAAACTGTTTTTT
abundance: .; j_gene: TRBJ2-3; v_gene: TRBV10-3; d_gene: TRBD2; CDR3aa: CATKLAGEDTQYF; CDR3nt: TGTGCCACCAAACTAGCGGGGGAAGATACGCAGTATTTT
abundance: .; j_gene: TRBJ2-2; v_gene: TRBV28; d_gene: .; CDR3aa: CASSSIGGPNTGELFF; CDR3nt: TGTGCCAGCAGTTCGATCGGCGGTCCGAACACCGGGGAGCTGTTTTTT
abundance: .; j_gene: TRBJ2-7; v_gene: TRBV4-1; d_gene: .; CDR3aa: CASSQVGLSSYEQYF; CDR3nt: TGCGCCAGCAGCCAAGTGGGACTGAGCTCCTACGAGCAGTACTTC
abundance: .; j_gene: TRBJ2-1; v_gene: TRBV11-3; d_gene: TRBD2; CDR3aa: CASSFASTSGVSSYNEQFF; CDR3nt: TGTGCCAGCAGCTTCGCCTCAACTAGCGGGGTTAGCTCCTACAATGAGCAGTTCTTC
abundance: .; j_gene: TRBJ2-1; v_gene: TRBV27; d_gene: .; CDR3aa: CASSLGRGANEQFF; CDR3nt: TGTGCCAGCAGTTTAGGGCGGGGAGCCAATGAGCAGTTCTTC
abundance: .; j_gene: TRBJ2-7; v_gene: TRBV4-3; d_gene: .; CDR3aa: CASSQTPYATAEQYF; CDR3nt: TGCGCCAGCAGCCAAACACCGTACGCGACAGCCGAGCAGTACTTC
abundance: .; j_gene: TRBJ2-3; v_gene: TRBV28; d_gene: TRBD2; CDR3aa: CASSLGTSARTDTQYF; CDR3nt: TGTGCCAGCAGTTTAGGGACTAGCGCTCGCACAGATACGCAGTATTTT
abundance: .; j_gene: TRBJ2-7; v_gene: TRBV29-1; d_gene: TRBD2; CDR3aa: CSVVSGRANEQYF; CDR3nt: TGCAGCGTTGTGAGCGGGAGGGCCAACGAGCAGTACTTC
abundance: .; j_gene: TRBJ2-3; v_gene: TRBV5-6; d_gene: TRBD2; CDR3aa: CASSFAGGSSGFTDTQYF; CDR3nt: TGTGCCAGCAGCTTCGCCGGGGGGAGTAGCGGGTTTACAGATACGCAGTATTTT
abundance: few; j_gene: TRBJ1-5; v_gene: TRBV3-1/TRBV3-2; d_gene: .; CDR3aa: CASSQEGLSNQPQHF; CDR3nt: TGTGCCAGCAGCCAAGAAGGACTCTCCAATCAGCCCCAGCATTTT
abundance: .; j_gene: TRBJ1-2; v_gene: TRBV30; d_gene: .; CDR3aa: CAWSPTGNYGYTF; CDR3nt: TGTGCCTGGAGTCCCACAGGGAACTATGGCTACACCTTC
abundance: .; j_gene: TRBJ2-3; v_gene: TRBV6-4; d_gene: TRBD2; CDR3aa: CASSDSRAGDVDTQYF; CDR3nt: TGTGCCAGCAGTGACTCGAGAGCGGGAGACGTAGATACGCAGTATTTT
abundance: .; j_gene: TRBJ2-6; v_gene: TRBV28; d_gene: .; CDR3aa: CASRTHSSGANVLTF; CDR3nt: TGTGCCAGCAGAACTCACAGCTCTGGGGCCAACGTCCTGACTTTC
abundance: .; j_gene: TRBJ1-4; v_gene: TRBV27; d_gene: TRBD1; CDR3aa: CASSARDRGPATNEKLFF; CDR3nt: TGTGCCAGCAGTGCCCGGGACAGGGGTCCCGCAACTAATGAAAAACTGTTTTTT
abundance: .; j_gene: TRBJ1-5; v_gene: TRBV18; d_gene: TRBD1; CDR3aa: CASSRGQGGQPQHF; CDR3nt: TGTGCCAGCTCACGAGGACAGGGGGGTCAGCCCCAGCATTTT
abundance: .; j_gene: TRBJ1-6; v_gene: TRBV4-1; d_gene: .; CDR3aa: CASSPIYSSYNSPLHF; CDR3nt: TGCGCCAGCAGCCCAATTTACAGCTCCTATAATTCACCCCTCCACTTT
abundance: .; j_gene: TRBJ2-7; v_gene: TRBV6-2/TRBV6-3; d_gene: TRBD1; CDR3aa: CASSRGQGIYEQYF; CDR3nt: TGTGCCAGCAGTCGGGGACAGGGTATTTACGAGCAGTACTTC
abundance: .; j_gene: TRBJ2-7; v_gene: TRBV5-1; d_gene: .; CDR3aa: CASSPQGRPRLYEQYF; CDR3nt: TGCGCCAGCAGCCCACAGGGCAGGCCCAGACTCTACGAGCAGTACTTC
abundance: .; j_gene: TRBJ2-5; v_gene: TRBV7-9; d_gene: TRBD1; CDR3aa: CASSLEGDRGRKTQYF; CDR3nt: TGTGCCAGCAGCTTAGAGGGGGACAGGGGGAGAAAGACCCAGTACTTC
abundance: .; j_gene: TRBJ2-5; v_gene: TRBV5-6; d_gene: .; CDR3aa: CASSTLQGTQYF; CDR3nt: TGTGCCAGCAGCACACTACAGGGAACCCAGTACTTC
abundance: .; j_gene: TRBJ2-7; v_gene: TRBV11-2; d_gene: TRBD1; CDR3aa: CASSHRDSYPYEQYF; CDR3nt: TGTGCCAGCAGCCATCGGGACAGCTATCCCTACGAGCAGTACTTC
abundance: .; j_gene: TRBJ2-7; v_gene: TRBV5-1; d_gene: TRBD1; CDR3aa: CASSFGQGAAGRHEQYF; CDR3nt: TGCGCCAGCAGCTTTGGACAGGGGGCGGCGGGGAGACACGAGCAGTACTTC
abundance: .; j_gene: TRBJ2-5; v_gene: TRBV6-5; d_gene: TRBD1; CDR3aa: CASRKTGDRETQYF; CDR3nt: TGTGCCAGCAGAAAGACAGGGGATCGGGAGACCCAGTACTTC
abundance: .; j_gene: TRBJ2-5; v_gene: TRBV28; d_gene: TRBD2; CDR3aa: CASRDTSGSPQETQYF; CDR3nt: TGTGCCAGCAGGGATACTAGCGGGAGCCCCCAAGAGACCCAGTACTTC
abundance: once; j_gene: TRBJ2-3; v_gene: TRBV24-1; d_gene: TRBD1; CDR3aa: CATSRGHPNTDTQYF; CDR3nt: TGTGCCACCTCGAGGGGGCATCCAAACACAGATACGCAGTATTTT
abundance: few; j_gene: TRBJ2-1; v_gene: TRBV6-5; d_gene: TRBD2; CDR3aa: CASRRGEVNEQFF; CDR3nt: TGTGCCAGCCGCCGGGGGGAGGTTAATGAGCAGTTCTTC
abundance: .; j_gene: TRBJ1-4; v_gene: TRBV27; d_gene: TRBD1; CDR3aa: CARNRGRVEKLFF; CDR3nt: TGTGCCAGGAACAGGGGGCGTGTTGAAAAACTGTTTTTT
abundance: once; j_gene: TRBJ2-5; v_gene: TRBV19; d_gene: .; CDR3aa: CASSIGQGETQYF; CDR3nt: TGTGCCAGTAGTATCGGGCAGGGAGAGACCCAGTACTTC